What follows are 8 T cell receptor beta chains derived from one specimen sequenced in a study of a mutant IDH1 vaccine in newly diagnosed glioma. The method was immunoSEQ multiplex PCR; TCRdb's version includes in-frame clones alone and lacks a portion of them. The sample contains approximately 44,000 clones, over 60% of which appear only once. Specified time point: week 35, safety follow-up. One vaccine dose held 300 ug of mutant IDH1 20-mer peptide and came with topical imiquimod. These TCRs' antigens remain unknown. The sample in question was PBMCs, obtained from a glioma patient whose treatment included an IDH1 peptide vaccine. The receptors originated from a man aged 40-50 years with glioma.

This chain joins TRBV7-9 and TRBJ2-3; 7 bases map to TRBD2. V lost 6 bases and J lost 2; bases outside the gene matches: 11. From germline, CDR1 is SEHNR and CDR2 FQNEAQ (reference sequence). This CDR3 region has 16 residues. In DNA, the CDR3 is TGTGCCAGCAGGCACCGACTAGCAGTAAACACAGATACGCAGTATTTT. It specifies CASRHRLAVNTDTQYF. Full variable domain (rest looked up from reference TRBV7-9 and TRBJ2-3): DTGVSQNPRHKITKRGQNVTFRCDPISEHNRLYWYRQTLGQGPEFLTYFQNEAQLEKSRLLSDRFSAERPKGSFSTLEIQRTEQGDSAMYLCASRHRLAVNTDTQYFGPGTRLTVL.

V gene TRBV5-1 combines with J gene TRBJ1-4; D unclear. The CDR3 covers 12 residues. V was cut by 4 bases and J by 3 bases, with 4 bases left in between. In germline, CDR1 is SGHRS, CDR2 YFSETQ. The CDR3 here is CASSRSNEKLFF. The CDR3 DNA follows: TGCGCCAGCAGCAGATCTAATGAAAAACTGTTTTTT.

The chain is built from TRBV6-1 and TRBJ2-7; 11 bases are a match to TRBD1. The V segment lost 8 bases and the J segment 6 bases; nucleotides outside the gene matches: 9. CDR3 size: 14 residues. Germline V CDR1 and CDR2: MNHNS, SASEGT. The CDR3: CASYLKGTGGEQYF. CDR3 sequence (DNA): TGTGCCAGCTACCTAAAAGGGACAGGGGGCGAGCAGTACTTC.

The chain links TRBV13 to TRBJ2-3, with unresolved D. Germline CDR1 and CDR2: PRHDT and FYEKMQ (reference sequence). CDR3 size: 13 residues. The germline V and J ends were trimmed by 3 bases and 0 bases, with 4 bases remaining between them. The CDR3 reads CASSFGSTDTQYF. The CDR3 nucleotides read TGTGCCAGCAGCTTCGGGAGCACAGATACGCAGTATTTT.

The chain has TRBV2 and TRBJ1-2; 7 nucleotides align to TRBD1. CDR3 length: 14 amino acids. V was pared by 6 bases and J by 3 bases, with 7 bases of the junction left unmatched. Germline loops: CDR1 SNHLY, CDR2 FYNNEI. CDR3 nucleotides: TGTGCCAGCAGCGGAGGGACAGAATACTATGGCTACACCTTC. It is translated as CASSGGTEYYGYTF.

The rearrangement joins TRBV30 to TRBJ2-4; D ambiguous. This CDR3 has 14 residues. Germline loops: CDR1 GTSNPN, CDR2 SVGIG (reference sequence). The germline V and J ends were trimmed by 3 bases and 3 bases, with 12 bases remaining between them. The CDR3 nucleotides read TGTGCCTGGAGCCTAGGTACCAACAAAAACATTCAGTACTTC. It is translated as CAWSLGTNKNIQYF. Based on the CDR3 plus reference TRBV30 and TRBJ2-4, the full variable domain is SQTIHQWPATLVQPVGSPLSLECTVEGTSNPNLYWYRQAAGRGLQLLFYSVGIGQISSEVPQNLSASRPQDRQFILSSKKLLLSDSGFYLCAWSLGTNKNIQYFGAGTRLSVL.

The J gene is TRBJ2-7, the V gene TRBV6-1; tentative D call: TRBD1 (7 bases). This CDR3 spans 15 amino acids. Germline V gene lookup returns CDR1 MNHNS and CDR2 SASEGT. Between the trimmed V and J ends, which lost 6 bases and 0 bases, there was a span of 15 bases. The CDR3 sequence: CASSGAGQSSYEQYF. The CDR3 coding sequence is TGTGCCAGCAGCGGGGCGGGACAGAGCTCCTACGAGCAGTACTTC.

This clone showed up just a few times. The chain couples TRBV14 to TRBJ1-1; the match to TRBD1 covers 7 bases. The J segment lost 1 base and the V segment lost 2 bases, leaving 7 bases of the junction unmatched. The CDR3 extends over 16 amino acids. The germline V gene has CDR1 SGHDN and CDR2 FVKESK. This CDR3 is CASSQTAHRGNTEAFF. The CDR3 DNA reads TGTGCCAGCAGCCAAACGGCCCACAGGGGGAACACTGAAGCTTTCTTT.